This T cell receptor beta chain was recovered during a study of blood T cell repertoires in COVID-19. The CDR3 is 15 residues long. Germline loops: CDR1 SQVTM, CDR2 ANQGSEA. Method: immunoSEQ multiplex PCR; TCRdb's copy keeps in-frame clones and lacks some. This table holds roughly 180,000 clones, roughly 81% found once. For this clone: One junction end does not reproduce the germline sequence, and a read error may be involved.

The gene calls are TRBV29-1 and TRBJ2-1; D not certain. The source of this sequence is a woman between 40 and 55 years old with COVID-19, enrolled during active disease. The sequencing sample was made of peripheral blood. The CDR3 DNA sequence: TGCAGCGTGGAAGTTTGGGCTGCCATCCCCAATGAGCAGTTCTTC. It translates to CSVEVWAAIPNEQFF.